What follows describes a single T cell receptor beta chain. Antigen: not known. V lost 4 bases, J lost 4 bases, and 9 bases stayed unmatched. Germline V gene sequence: CDR1 SGHRS, CDR2 YFSETQ. The CDR3 runs to 16 residues. The data stem from a study of shared clonotypes between healthy human individuals. Study-level results: Shared across a handful of donors were around 5% of the naive CD4 clonotypes.

The method was immunoSEQ multiplex PCR; TCRdb's version includes in-frame clones alone and lacks a portion of them. The sample yields about 710,000 clones, about three quarters seen once. The source of this sequence is a woman in her thirties in good health. The sample consisted of memory CD4+ T cells sorted from blood. The subset denotes: CD45RA-negative fraction. The chain couples TRBV5-1 to TRBJ1-5; 9 bases line up with TRBD1. This CDR3 is CASSPSPGTGNQPQHF. CDR3 nucleotides: TGCGCCAGCAGCCCGAGCCCCGGGACAGGGAATCAGCCCCAGCATTTT.